The clone carrying this T cell receptor (beta chain) appeared a few times. Antigen: not known. From RNA, the CDR3 regions of TCR beta chains were amplified and sequenced. HTBI primers were used in a first-round RT-PCR, which preceded a second-round multiplex PCR. TCRdb re-derived calls from the multiplex PCR reads in MiXCR, one entry per CDR3 protein. The table includes about 590,000 distinct CDR3 sequences, about 40% detected once. The sample originates from a study of Graves' ophthalmopathy and Graves' hyperthyroidism. Regarding the study as a whole: Blood samples also showed most expanded thyroid clonotypes exceeding 0.001 frequency. At about 69% sensitivity and approximately 72% specificity, the model predicted progression of the ophthalmopathy.

The ends were cut back, 6 bases at V and 4 bases at J, with 15 bases in the middle. The CDR3 spans 14 residues. The chain uses TRBV12-3 or TRBV12-4 and TRBJ2-5, with D uncertain. Sequencing was carried out using peripheral blood or thyroid tissue (not recorded which). The source of this sequence is an adult man with Graves' hyperthyroidism. In nucleotides, the CDR3 is TGTGCCAGCAGCCAGAGTAGGGCCGGAGAGACCCAGTACTTC. This codes for CASSQSRAGETQYF.